The next 22 T cell receptor beta chains were all read from a single sample in a study of early T cells in non-severe SARS-CoV-2 infection (dated by TCRdb to about 2021). The method behind the library was 5' RACE. Sequencing was carried out with a NextSeq 500. Clones were called with MiXCR by TCRdb after fastp trimmed the public reads at Q25, and only in-frame beta chains were retained. Rows with one shared CDR3 protein collapse into an entry with the most common genes and DNA. A total of roughly 70,000 distinct CDR3 sequences appear in this sample, over 10% of them only once. The ten largest clonotypes hold 8% to 10% of the sample. The sequencing input was whole blood. The source is an adult who was a healthcare worker with PCR-confirmed SARS-CoV-2 infection or an uninfected control (not recorded which).

This clonotype appeared many times. The chain links TRBV6-5 to TRBJ2-2; 9 bases align to TRBD1. This CDR3 has 13 residues. J gave up 6 bases and V 10 bases, and 6 bases lay outside the gene matches. Germline V gives CDR1 MNHEY, CDR2 SVGAGI. In DNA form, the CDR3 reads TGTGCCACCCGGGACAGGGTCGCCGGGGAGCTGTTTTTT. Encoded protein: CATRDRVAGELFF.

This clonotype was observed a few times. The genes are TRBV19 and TRBJ2-7; 13 nucleotides agree with TRBD2. This CDR3 comprises 14 residues. V dropped 8 bases and J dropped 3; count of bases not matched to a gene: 4. The germline V gene has CDR1 LNHDA and CDR2 SQIVND (reference sequence). The CDR3 sequence is CASRLAGGDYEQYF. In nucleotides, the CDR3 is TGTGCCAGTCGACTAGCGGGAGGCGACTACGAGCAGTACTTC.

The chain employs TRBV2 and TRBJ2-3; D may be TRBD2 (6 bases). The CDR3 has 13 residues. Germline V gene sequence: CDR1 SNHLY, CDR2 FYNNEI. V shed 11 bases and J shed 4 bases, with 16 bases lying between them. CDR3 in DNA: TGTGCCCTCCGAACGGGAGTGGCAGATACGCAGTATTTT. Translating gives CALRTGVADTQYF.

This clonotype was detected only a few times. CDR3 coding DNA: TGTGCCAGAAGACAGGGCCCCTACGAGCAGTACTTC. Its protein product is CARRQGPYEQYF. V and J are TRBV28 and TRBJ2-7; TRBD1 agrees at 7 bases. V trimming: 9 bases; J trimming: 2 bases; junction bases outside the gene matches: 4. This CDR3 spans 12 amino acids. Germline values: CDR1 MDHEN, CDR2 SYDVKM.

The V gene is TRBV29-1, the J gene TRBJ2-3, with D unresolved. This CDR3 spans 10 amino acids. Deletions cut 4 bases from V and 9 bases from J, with 8 bases between. Germline V gene sequence: CDR1 SQVTM, CDR2 ANQGSEA. CDR3: CSVVEMTQYF. CDR3 DNA: TGCAGCGTTGTAGAGATGACGCAGTATTTT.

Ten or more counts support this clonotype. The chain combines TRBV10-2 with TRBJ2-7; no reliable D call. The CDR3 consists of 14 residues. Germline CDR1 reads WSHSY; CDR2 reads SAAADI. Trimming removed 6 bases at V and 0 bases at J, with 12 bases between. The CDR3 nucleotides are TGCGCCAGCAGGGACCGCGTGAGCTCCTACGAGCAGTACTTC. It is translated as CASRDRVSSYEQYF.

The gene calls are TRBV29-1 and TRBJ2-7; D gene ambiguous. The CDR3 has 11 residues. Trimming shortened V by 4 bases and J by 1 base, and 5 bases separated the two germline ends. Germline CDR1 is SQVTM and CDR2 is ANQGSEA. Here the CDR3 DNA reads TGCAGCGTTGTTTCATCCTACGAGCAGTACTTC. Residues: CSVVSSYEQYF.

The V and J genes are TRBV15 and TRBJ1-3; D is uncertain. V lost 1 base and J 1 base, leaving 11 bases between the germline ends. Germline V gives CDR1 LNHNV, CDR2 YYDKDF (reference sequence). The CDR3 runs to 16 residues. CDR3 DNA: TGTGCCACCAGCAGAGGCAGTCAGACATCTGGAAACACCATATATTTT. It codes for CATSRGSQTSGNTIYF.

This sequence joins TRBV27 and TRBJ1-6; unclear D gene. Per the germline V gene, CDR1 is MNHEY and CDR2 is SMNVEV (reference sequence). The CDR3 totals 15 residues. V was shortened by 3 bases and J by 6 bases, with 12 bases between the two germline ends. The CDR3 DNA follows: TGTGCCAGCAGTTTGCGATGGACGGTTAATTCACCCCTCCACTTT. This codes for CASSLRWTVNSPLHF.

In this sample, this clonotype turned up a few times. The rearrangement uses TRBV5-1 and TRBJ2-7; 8 positions agree with TRBD1. The CDR3 runs 14 residues. Trimming took 2 bases from V and 5 from J; bases not matched to a gene: 6. The germline gives CDR1 SGHRS, CDR2 YFSETQ. CDR3 residues: CASSFGTGPNEQYF. CDR3 in DNA: TGCGCCAGCAGCTTCGGGACAGGCCCCAACGAGCAGTACTTC.

This clonotype was recorded at least ten times. The V call is TRBV6-1, the J call TRBJ2-1; D remains ambiguous. The CDR3 is 14 amino acids. Between the trimmed V and J ends, which lost 2 bases and 9 bases, there was a span of 14 bases. Germline V gene lookup returns CDR1 MNHNS and CDR2 SASEGT. As DNA, the CDR3 is TGTGCCAGCAGTGAATTGGTCGTCACGGGTGAGCAGTTCTTC. Translation gives CASSELVVTGEQFF.

CDR3 amino acids: CASTPSGTGTYEQYF. In DNA, the CDR3 is TGTGCCAGCACACCCTCCGGGACAGGGACCTACGAGCAGTACTTC. V usage is TRBV28 and J usage is TRBJ2-7, with 9 bases lining up with TRBD1. V lost 7 bases to trimming and J lost 2 bases; unmatched junction nucleotides: 9. The germline gives CDR1 MDHEN, CDR2 SYDVKM. This CDR3 spans 15 amino acids.

Ten or more counts support this clonotype. The chain employs TRBV10-2 and TRBJ1-1; TRBD1 agrees at 8 bases. The junction had 6 bases not matched to a gene; V was cut back by 3 bases and J by 0 bases. In germline, CDR1 is WSHSY, CDR2 SAAADI. This CDR3 contains 16 residues. The chain's CDR3 is CASSDRTGNMNTEAFF. The CDR3 DNA follows: TGCGCCAGCAGTGACAGGACAGGGAACATGAACACTGAAGCTTTCTTT.

This clonotype was recorded a few times. The chain joins TRBV20-1 to TRBJ2-7, with 12 positions matching TRBD2. Germline loops: CDR1 DFQATT, CDR2 SNEGSKA (reference sequence). The junction had 2 bases not matched to a gene; V was cut back by 8 bases and J by 3 bases. This CDR3 region has 12 residues. CDR3: CSWTSGNYEQYF. CDR3 coding DNA: TGCAGTTGGACTAGCGGGAACTACGAGCAGTACTTC.

This clonotype was counted ten times or more. Here the CDR3 DNA reads TGTGCCAGCTATACCGGGACAACCGCCCCCAATGAGCAGTTCTTC. Translating gives CASYTGTTAPNEQFF. The rearrangement joins TRBV6-1 to TRBJ2-1; perhaps TRBD1 as D (6 bases). The CDR3 runs to 15 residues. V was pared by 8 bases and J by 6 bases, with 20 bases between. Germline V gives CDR1 MNHNS, CDR2 SASEGT.

Only a few counts were recorded for this clonotype. This sequence joins TRBV6-5 and TRBJ2-7, with TRBD1 matching 8 bases. The CDR3 sequence is 16 residues long. CDR1 and CDR2 from the germline V gene are MNHEY and SVGAGI. With 5 bases clipped from V and 0 bases from J, the junction kept 9 bases outside the gene matches. The CDR3 reads CASSRTGIISSYEQYF. CDR3 nucleotide sequence: TGTGCCAGCAGTCGGACAGGGATTATCAGCTCCTACGAGCAGTACTTC.

V usage is TRBV7-3 and J usage is TRBJ1-4; D unclear. Trimming stripped 2 bases from V and 10 bases from J, with 17 bases between. The germline V gene has CDR1 SGHTA and CDR2 FQGTGA. CDR3 size: 15 residues. The CDR3 DNA reads TGTGCCAGCAGCTTAGTGGGGTACAAGGATGGAAAACTGTTTTTT. Translating gives CASSLVGYKDGKLFF.

The chain uses TRBV10-2 and TRBJ2-3, with 9 bases lining up with TRBD1. Per the germline V gene, CDR1 is WSHSY and CDR2 is SAAADI. V gave up 3 bases and J gave up 6 bases; unmatched junction bases: 10. This CDR3 has 16 residues. The DNA of the CDR3 is TGCGCCAGCAGTGATTTACCGGGGACAGGGAAGGATACGCAGTATTTT. Amino acids: CASSDLPGTGKDTQYF.

Comment on this clonotype: Germline is not matched at one junction end, which may reflect a read error. The chain couples TRBV27 to TRBJ1-2, with unresolved D. Germline values: CDR1 MNHEY, CDR2 SMNVEV (reference sequence). This CDR3 comprises 14 residues. The CDR3: CACRGSDANYVYTF. The CDR3 DNA reads TGTGCTTGTCGTGGCTCGGACGCCAACTATGTCTACACCTTC.

This clonotype came up a few times. The chain carries TRBV20-1 and TRBJ2-3; 9 bases map to TRBD2. From germline, CDR1 is DFQATT and CDR2 SNEGSKA (reference sequence). CDR3 size: 14 residues. The V and J ends lost 3 bases and 6 bases, in that order; junction bases with no gene match: 7. The CDR3 sequence is CSARSSGRRDTQYF. In DNA, the CDR3 is TGCAGTGCTAGGTCCAGCGGGAGGCGGGATACGCAGTATTTT.

CDR3 region: CSASSLAGGPVDEQFF. DNA of the CDR3: TGCAGTGCTAGTAGCCTAGCGGGAGGGCCGGTTGATGAGCAGTTCTTC. The chain has TRBV20-1 and TRBJ2-1; 12 nucleotides align to TRBD2. This CDR3 region has 16 residues. The J segment lost 8 bases and the V segment lost 3 bases, leaving 11 bases of the junction unmatched. Germline CDR1 DFQATT, CDR2 SNEGSKA (reference sequence).

This clonotype occurred a few times. V gene TRBV12-3 or TRBV12-4 combines with J gene TRBJ1-4; perhaps TRBD1 as D (6 bases). V dropped 3 bases and J dropped 7 bases, with 9 bases sitting between them. The CDR3 consists of 13 residues. The CDR3 loop reads CASSFARGEKLFF. The CDR3 region has the DNA TGTGCCAGCAGTTTTGCCAGGGGTGAAAAACTGTTTTTT.